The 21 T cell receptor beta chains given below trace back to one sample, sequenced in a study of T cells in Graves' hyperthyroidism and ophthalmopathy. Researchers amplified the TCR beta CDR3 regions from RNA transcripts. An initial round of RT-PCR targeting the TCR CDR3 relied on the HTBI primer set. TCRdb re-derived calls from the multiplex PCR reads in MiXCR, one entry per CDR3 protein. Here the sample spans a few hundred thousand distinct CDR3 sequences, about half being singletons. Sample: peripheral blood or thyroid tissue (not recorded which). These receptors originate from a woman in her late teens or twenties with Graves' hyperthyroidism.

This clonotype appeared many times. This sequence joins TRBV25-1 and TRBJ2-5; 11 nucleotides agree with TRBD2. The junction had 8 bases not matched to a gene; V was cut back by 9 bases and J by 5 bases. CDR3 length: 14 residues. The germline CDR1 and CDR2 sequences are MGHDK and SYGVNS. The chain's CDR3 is CASNTGLAVETQYF. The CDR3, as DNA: TGTGCCAGTAATACGGGACTAGCGGTGGAGACCCAGTACTTC.

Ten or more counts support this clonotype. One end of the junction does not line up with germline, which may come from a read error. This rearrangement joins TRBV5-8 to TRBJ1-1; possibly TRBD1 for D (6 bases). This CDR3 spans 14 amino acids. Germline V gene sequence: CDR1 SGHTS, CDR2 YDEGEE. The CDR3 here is CASSSTGTGTETFF. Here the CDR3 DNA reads TGTGCCAGCAGCTCAACAGGGACGGGCACTGAAACTTTCTTT.

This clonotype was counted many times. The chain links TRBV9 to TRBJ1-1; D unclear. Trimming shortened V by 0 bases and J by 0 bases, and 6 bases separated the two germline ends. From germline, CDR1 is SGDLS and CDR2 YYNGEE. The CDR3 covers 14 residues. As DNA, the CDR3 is TGTGCCAGCAGCGTAGCTGTAGTGAACACTGAAGCTTTCTTT. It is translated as CASSVAVVNTEAFF.

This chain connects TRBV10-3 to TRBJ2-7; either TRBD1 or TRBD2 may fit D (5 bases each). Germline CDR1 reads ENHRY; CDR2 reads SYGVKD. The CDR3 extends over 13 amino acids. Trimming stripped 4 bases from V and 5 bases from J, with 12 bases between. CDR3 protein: CAISVDSSDEQYF. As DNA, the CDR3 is TGTGCCATCAGTGTCGACAGTAGCGACGAGCAGTACTTC.

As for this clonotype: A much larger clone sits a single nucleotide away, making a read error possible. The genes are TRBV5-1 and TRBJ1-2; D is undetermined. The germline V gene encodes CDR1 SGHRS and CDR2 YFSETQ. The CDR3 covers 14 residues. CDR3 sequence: CASSLDPENYSYTF. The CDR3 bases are TGCGCCAGCAGCCTGGATCCTGAAAACTATAGCTACACCTTC.

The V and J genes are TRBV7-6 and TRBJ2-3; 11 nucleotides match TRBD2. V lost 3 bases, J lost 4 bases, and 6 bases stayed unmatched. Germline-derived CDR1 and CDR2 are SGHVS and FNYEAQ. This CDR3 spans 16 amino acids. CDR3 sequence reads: CASSFLAGGIPDTQYF. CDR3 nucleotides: TGTGCCAGCAGCTTCTTAGCGGGAGGGATCCCAGATACGCAGTATTTT.

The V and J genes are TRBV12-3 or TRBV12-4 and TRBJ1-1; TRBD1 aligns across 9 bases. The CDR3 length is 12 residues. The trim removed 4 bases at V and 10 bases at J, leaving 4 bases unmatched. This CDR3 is CASSSGQGRAFF. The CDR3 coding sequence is TGTGCCAGCAGTTCGGGACAGGGCAGAGCTTTCTTT.

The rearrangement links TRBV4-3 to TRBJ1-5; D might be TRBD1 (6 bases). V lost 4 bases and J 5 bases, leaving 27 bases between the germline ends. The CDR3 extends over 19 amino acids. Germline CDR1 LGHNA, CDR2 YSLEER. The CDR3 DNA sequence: TGCGCCAGCAGCCGGGCTCTACGGCGTATCGGGGGGGCCCATCAGCCCCAGCATTTT. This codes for CASSRALRRIGGAHQPQHF.

This CDR3 reads CASSLRGQYGYTF. The CDR3, as DNA: TGTGCCAGCAGCTTAAGAGGGCAGTACGGCTACACCTTC. The chain couples TRBV7-3 to TRBJ1-2, with D unresolved. Trimming removed 1 base from V and 8 bases from J, with 11 bases in between. This CDR3 contains 13 residues. The germline CDR1 and CDR2 sequences are SGHTA and FQGTGA.

This chain's CDR3 is CSGEDRGDQPQHF. CDR3 DNA sequence: TGCAGCGGAGAAGACAGGGGGGACCAGCCCCAGCATTTT. The J gene is TRBJ1-5, the V gene TRBV20-1, with TRBD1 matching 9 bases. The V gene's germline CDR1 is DFQATT and CDR2 SNEGSKA (reference sequence). The CDR3 is 13 residues long.

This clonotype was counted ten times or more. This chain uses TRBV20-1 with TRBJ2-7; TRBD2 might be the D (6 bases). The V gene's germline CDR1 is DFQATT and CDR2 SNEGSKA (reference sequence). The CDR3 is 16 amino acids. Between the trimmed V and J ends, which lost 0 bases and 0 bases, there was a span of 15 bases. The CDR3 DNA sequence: TGCAGTGCTAGAGAAGGAGGGTTGGCGGACTCCTACGAGCAGTACTTC. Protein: CSAREGGLADSYEQYF.

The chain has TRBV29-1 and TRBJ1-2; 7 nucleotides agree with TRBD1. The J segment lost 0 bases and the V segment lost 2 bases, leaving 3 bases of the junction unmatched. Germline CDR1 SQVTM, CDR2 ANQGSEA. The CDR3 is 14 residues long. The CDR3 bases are TGCAGCGTTGAATCCGGGACAGCTAACTATGGCTACACCTTC. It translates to CSVESGTANYGYTF. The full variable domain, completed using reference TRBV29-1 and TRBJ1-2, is SAVISQKPSRDICQRGTSLTIQCQVDSQVTMMFWYRQQPGQSLTLIATANQGSEATYESGFVIDKFPISRPNLTFSTLTVSNMSPEDSSIYLCSVESGTANYGYTFGSGTRLTVV.

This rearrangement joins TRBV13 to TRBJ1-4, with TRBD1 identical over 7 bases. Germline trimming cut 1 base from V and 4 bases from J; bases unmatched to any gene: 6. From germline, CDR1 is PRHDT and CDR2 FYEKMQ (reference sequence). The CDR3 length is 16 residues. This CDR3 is CASSLVKGQINEKLFF. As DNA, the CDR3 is TGTGCCAGCAGCTTAGTCAAGGGACAGATTAATGAAAAACTGTTTTTT.

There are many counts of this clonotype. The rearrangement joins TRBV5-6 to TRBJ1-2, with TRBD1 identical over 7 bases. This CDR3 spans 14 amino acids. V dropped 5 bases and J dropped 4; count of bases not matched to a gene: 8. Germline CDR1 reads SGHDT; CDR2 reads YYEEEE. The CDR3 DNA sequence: TGTGCCAGCAGACCTGGGACAGCTGGCTATGGCTACACCTTC. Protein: CASRPGTAGYGYTF.

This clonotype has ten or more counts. The CDR3 DNA sequence: TGTGCCAGCAGCGTAGATACTGCGGGAGGCCCCGAGCAGTACTTC. The encoded protein is CASSVDTAGGPEQYF. The rearrangement uses TRBV9 and TRBJ2-7; 8 bases match TRBD2. CDR1 is SGDLS and CDR2 is YYNGEE in the germline V gene. Germline trimming cut 0 bases from V and 6 bases from J; bases unmatched to any gene: 8. The CDR3 runs 15 residues.

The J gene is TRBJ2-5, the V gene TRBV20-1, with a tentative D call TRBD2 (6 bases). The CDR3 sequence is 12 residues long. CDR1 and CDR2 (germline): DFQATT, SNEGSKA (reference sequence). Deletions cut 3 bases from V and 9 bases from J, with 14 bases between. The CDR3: CSARTGDQPQYF. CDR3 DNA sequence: TGCAGTGCTAGGACGGGAGATCAGCCCCAGTACTTC.

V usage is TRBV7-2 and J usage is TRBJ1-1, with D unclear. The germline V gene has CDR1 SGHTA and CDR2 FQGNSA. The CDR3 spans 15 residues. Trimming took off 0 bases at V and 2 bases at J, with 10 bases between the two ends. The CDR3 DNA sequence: TGTGCCAGCAGCTTAGCGCTGGGCAGCAACACTGAAGCTTTCTTT. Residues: CASSLALGSNTEAFF.

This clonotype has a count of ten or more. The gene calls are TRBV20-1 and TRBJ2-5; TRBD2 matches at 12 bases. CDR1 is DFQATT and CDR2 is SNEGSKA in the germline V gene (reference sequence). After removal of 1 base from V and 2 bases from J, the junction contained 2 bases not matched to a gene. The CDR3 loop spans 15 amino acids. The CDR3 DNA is TGCAGTGCTAGAGGGACTAGCGGGAAACAAGAGACCCAGTACTTC. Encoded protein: CSARGTSGKQETQYF.

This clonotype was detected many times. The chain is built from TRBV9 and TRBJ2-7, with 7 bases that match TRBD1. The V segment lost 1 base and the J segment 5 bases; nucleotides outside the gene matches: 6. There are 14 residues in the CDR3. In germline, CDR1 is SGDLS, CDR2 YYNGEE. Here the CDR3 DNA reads TGTGCCAGCAGCGTAAACAGGGGCACGGACGAGCAGTACTTC. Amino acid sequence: CASSVNRGTDEQYF.

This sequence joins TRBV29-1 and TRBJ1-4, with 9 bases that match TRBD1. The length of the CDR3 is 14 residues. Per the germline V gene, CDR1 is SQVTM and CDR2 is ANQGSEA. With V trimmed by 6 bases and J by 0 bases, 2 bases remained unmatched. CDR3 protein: CSVGQGTTNEKLFF. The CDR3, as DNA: TGCAGCGTCGGACAGGGGACAACTAATGAAAAACTGTTTTTT.

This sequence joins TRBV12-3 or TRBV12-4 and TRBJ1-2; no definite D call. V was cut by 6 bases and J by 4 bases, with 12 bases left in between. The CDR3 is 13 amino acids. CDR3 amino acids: CASSPWETYGYTF. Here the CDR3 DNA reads TGTGCCAGCAGCCCCTGGGAAACCTATGGCTACACCTTC.